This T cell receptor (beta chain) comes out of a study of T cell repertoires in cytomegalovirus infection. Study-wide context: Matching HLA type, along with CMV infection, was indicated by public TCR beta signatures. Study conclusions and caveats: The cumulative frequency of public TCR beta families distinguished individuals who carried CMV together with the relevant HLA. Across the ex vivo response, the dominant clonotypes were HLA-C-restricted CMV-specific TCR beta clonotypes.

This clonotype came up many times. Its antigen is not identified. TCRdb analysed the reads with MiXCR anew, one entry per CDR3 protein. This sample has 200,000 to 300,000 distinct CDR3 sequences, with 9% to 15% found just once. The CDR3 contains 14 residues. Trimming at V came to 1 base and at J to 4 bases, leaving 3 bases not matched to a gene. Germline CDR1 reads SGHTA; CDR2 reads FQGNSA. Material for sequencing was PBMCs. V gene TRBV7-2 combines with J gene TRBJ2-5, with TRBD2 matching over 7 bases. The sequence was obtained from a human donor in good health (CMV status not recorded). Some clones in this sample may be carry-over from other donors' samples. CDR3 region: CASSLGTRSETQYF. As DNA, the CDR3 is TGTGCCAGCAGCTTAGGGACTAGGTCAGAGACCCAGTACTTC.